A single sample is the source of the 24 T cell receptor beta chains below, sequenced in a study of beta chain features in type 1 diabetes. Study observations and caveats: All four CD4+ subsets from Type 1 diabetes patients carried moderately but significantly shorter TCRB CDR3s.

The sequenced template was cDNA made from the entire isolated RNA. This table comes from immunoSEQ multiplex PCR, and its TCRdb copy is limited to in-frame clones, with some not included. The repertoire has about 740,000 clones, under 15% of them found once; the top ten carry less than 0.025%. These receptors are not linked to any known antigen. The source material was naive CD4+ T cells from blood. Every receptor here comes from a man aged 18 to 30 with type 1 diabetes.

This clone has only a few counts. V is TRBV5-1 and J is TRBJ1-1, with a tentative D call TRBD1 (6 bases). V gave up 0 bases and J gave up 4 bases, with 13 bases separating them. The CDR3 length is 15 residues. CDR1 and CDR2 (germline): SGHRS, YFSETQ. The CDR3 sequence is CASSLVAGEVTEAFF. CDR3 bases: TGCGCCAGCAGCTTGGTCGCAGGGGAGGTCACTGAAGCTTTCTTT. Together with reference TRBV5-1 and TRBJ1-1, the CDR3 gives the full variable domain: KAGVTQTPRYLIKTRGQQVTLSCSPISGHRSVSWYQQTPGQGLQFLFEYFSETQRNKGNFPGRFSGRQFSNSRSEMNVSTLELGDSALYLCASSLVAGEVTEAFFGQGTRLTVV.

The rearrangement links TRBV7-3 to TRBJ1-5; the D gene is possibly TRBD1 (6 bases). The ends were cut back, 5 bases at V and 5 bases at J, with 16 bases in the middle. The CDR3 sequence is 15 residues long. Germline V lookup: CDR1 SGHTA, CDR2 FQGTGA. The DNA for the CDR3 is TGTGCCAGCAGCCTGTCGGGGGCGAGTGATCAGCCCCAGCATTTT. Translation gives CASSLSGASDQPQHF.

This chain connects TRBV7-8 to TRBJ1-6; 7 bases fit TRBD1. The CDR3 length is 12 residues. Trimming removed 5 bases from V and 14 bases from J; junction bases left unmatched: 6. In germline, CDR1 is SGHVS, CDR2 FQNEAQ. The CDR3 sequence: CASSRLDRALHF. In nucleotides, the CDR3 is TGTGCCAGCAGCCGTCTAGACAGGGCCCTCCACTTT.

The chain joins TRBV6-1 to TRBJ2-7; D not resolved. Germline values: CDR1 MNHNS, CDR2 SASEGT. CDR3 length: 11 residues. V lost 2 bases, J lost 3 bases, and 2 bases lay in between. CDR3 coding DNA: TGTGCCAGCAGTGAAAACTACGAGCAGTACTTC. It codes for CASSENYEQYF.

The genes are TRBV27 and TRBJ2-3; D gene ambiguous. CDR1 is MNHEY and CDR2 is SMNVEV in the germline V gene (reference sequence). This CDR3 is built from 13 residues. Trimming stripped 1 base from V and 6 bases from J, with 8 bases between. The CDR3 reads CASSLYFRDTQYF. DNA for the CDR3: TGTGCCAGCAGTTTATATTTTAGGGATACGCAGTATTTT.

The CDR3 coding sequence is TGCGCCAGCAGCCTACGGACTAGCGCCGAAGATACGCAGTATTTT. Protein product: CASSLRTSAEDTQYF. This chain uses TRBV4-1 with TRBJ2-3; the match to TRBD2 covers 9 bases. V lost 4 bases and J lost 5; bases outside the gene matches: 7. The germline gives CDR1 MGHRA, CDR2 YSYEKL. The CDR3 has 15 residues.

Turning to this clone: The sample holds other DNA sequences that translate to the same CDR3. The genes are TRBV6-5 and TRBJ1-1; weak D call: TRBD1 (5 bases). Germline-derived CDR1 and CDR2 are MNHEY and SVGAGI. Trimming removed 2 bases at V and 5 bases at J, with 9 bases between. The CDR3 loop spans 13 amino acids. DNA for the CDR3: TGTGCCAGCAGTTACGGGGGAAGAACTGAAGCTTTCTTT. Translation: CASSYGGRTEAFF.

This chain uses TRBV5-6 with TRBJ2-3, with 7 bases fitting TRBD2. With V trimmed by 4 bases and J by 0 bases, 5 bases remained unmatched. This CDR3 has 15 amino acids. Germline loops: CDR1 SGHDT, CDR2 YYEEEE. CDR3 in amino acids: CASSALLASTDTQYF. The CDR3 DNA is TGTGCCAGCAGCGCCCTACTAGCGAGCACAGATACGCAGTATTTT.

In nucleotides, the CDR3 is TGTGCCAGCAGGCGCGGGTTCTACGAGCAGTACTTC. Protein: CASRRGFYEQYF. The chain employs TRBV6-5 and TRBJ2-7; D is perhaps TRBD2 (5 bases). V shed 6 bases and J shed 3 bases, with 9 bases lying between them. Per the germline V gene, CDR1 is MNHEY and CDR2 is SVGAGI. There are 12 residues in the CDR3.

This clone was recorded a few times. The chain joins TRBV4-1 to TRBJ2-3; unclear D gene. CDR3 length: 15 residues. V shed 4 bases and J shed 0 bases, with 11 bases lying between them. The germline V gene has CDR1 MGHRA and CDR2 YSYEKL. The CDR3 DNA reads TGCGCCAGCAGCCCCAGGACCTCTAGCACAGATACGCAGTATTTT. Protein sequence: CASSPRTSSTDTQYF.

V and J are TRBV5-4 and TRBJ2-5, with 8 bases aligning to TRBD1. Germline V CDR1 and CDR2: SGHNT, YYREEE (reference sequence). J lost 5 bases, V lost 4 bases, and 10 bases had no gene match. The CDR3 runs to 15 residues. The CDR3 DNA sequence: TGTGCCAGCAGCCCCAGACAGGGGACGGGGGAGACCCAGTACTTC. Its translation is CASSPRQGTGETQYF. Looking up the rest from reference TRBV5-4 and TRBJ2-5 gives the full variable domain: ETGVTQSPTHLIKTRGQQVTLRCSSQSGHNTVSWYQQALGQGPQFIFQYYREEENGRGNFPPRFSGLQFPNYSSELNVNALELDDSALYLCASSPRQGTGETQYFGPGTRLLVL.

This chain connects TRBV7-9 to TRBJ1-2; D is ambiguous. The germline V gene encodes CDR1 SEHNR and CDR2 FQNEAQ (reference sequence). V gave up 5 bases and J gave up 6 bases, with 19 bases separating them. The CDR3 runs 15 residues. The CDR3 DNA sequence: TGTGCCAGCAGCACGAGGCGGGCGGCAGTGGATGGCTACACCTTC. Translated: CASSTRRAAVDGYTF.

This clone came up once. Other DNA sequences in the sample encode the same CDR3. The J gene is TRBJ1-5, the V gene TRBV30; D is uncertain. Germline CDR1 is GTSNPN and CDR2 is SVGIG (reference sequence). This CDR3 region has 12 residues. The V end lost 1 base, the J end lost 2 bases, and 3 bases lay between the germline ends. CDR3 nucleotides: TGTGCCTGGAGTGGTGGCAATCAGCCCCAGCATTTT. This translates into CAWSGGNQPQHF. The full variable domain, its missing parts supplied by reference TRBV30 and TRBJ1-5, is SQTIHQWPATLVQPVGSPLSLECTVEGTSNPNLYWYRQAAGRGLQLLFYSVGIGQISSEVPQNLSASRPQDRQFILSSKKLLLSDSGFYLCAWSGGNQPQHFGDGTRLSIL.

The table lists this clone with a few counts. The genes are TRBV5-1 and TRBJ1-5, with no clear D. Looked up from germline, CDR1 is SGHRS and CDR2 is YFSETQ. Trimming cost V 0 bases and J 9 bases, with 10 bases left between them. The CDR3 is 13 residues long. CDR3 DNA: TGCGCCAGCAGCTTGGGTGGGGAAGGGCCCCAGCATTTT. It codes for CASSLGGEGPQHF.

The chain recombines TRBV5-1 with TRBJ1-6; unclear D gene. Trimming pared 0 bases from V and 10 bases from J, leaving 11 bases between. The CDR3 is 14 residues long. Germline CDR1 SGHRS, CDR2 YFSETQ. CDR3 sequence reads: CASSLDVASSPLHF. In DNA form, the CDR3 reads TGCGCCAGCAGCTTGGATGTGGCCAGCTCACCCCTCCACTTT.

The V gene is TRBV29-1, the J gene TRBJ1-3; 9 bases align to TRBD1. Germline V gives CDR1 SQVTM, CDR2 ANQGSEA. With V trimmed by 0 bases and J by 0 bases, 6 bases remained unmatched. This CDR3 region has 17 residues. CDR3 nucleotide sequence: TGCAGCGTTGAAGATTGGGGGACAGGGATCTCTGGAAACACCATATATTTT. Protein product: CSVEDWGTGISGNTIYF.

This chain joins TRBV6-5 and TRBJ2-3; TRBD2 matches 12 bases. V lost 6 bases to trimming and J lost 4 bases; unmatched junction nucleotides: 5. There are 15 residues in the CDR3. Germline V gene lookup returns CDR1 MNHEY and CDR2 SVGAGI. The CDR3 DNA sequence: TGTGCCAGCAGACCGCTAGCGGGGGGGGCAGATACGCAGTATTTT. It yields the protein CASRPLAGGADTQYF.

There are a few counts of this clone. This sequence joins TRBV29-1 and TRBJ2-1; 11 nucleotides align to TRBD2. Looked up from germline, CDR1 is SQVTM and CDR2 is ANQGSEA. This CDR3 is 14 amino acids long. V gave up 3 bases and J gave up 5 bases; unmatched junction bases: 3. For the CDR3, the DNA is TGCAGCGTTGATACTAGCGGGGGTGACAATGAGCAGTTCTTC. Translating it yields CSVDTSGGDNEQFF.

A single count supports this clone. The chain employs TRBV30 and TRBJ1-5; TRBD1 agrees at 11 bases. Germline lookup yields CDR1 GTSNPN and CDR2 SVGIG (reference sequence). The CDR3 is made up of 15 amino acids. The CDR3 bases are TGTGCGCTTGGACAGGGGGCAGCGCGCAATCAGCCCCAGCATTTT. Encoded protein: CALGQGAARNQPQHF.

There are a few counts of this clone. The V and J genes are TRBV29-1 and TRBJ2-1, with D possibly being TRBD1 or TRBD2 (6 bases each). Germline V gene sequence: CDR1 SQVTM, CDR2 ANQGSEA. The CDR3 length is 15 residues. Trimming pared 6 bases from V and 6 bases from J, leaving 21 bases between. The CDR3 DNA is TGCAGCGTCAAAAGAACCGGGAAGGGGGGCAATGAGCAGTTCTTC. This gives the protein CSVKRTGKGGNEQFF.

This clone was found a few times. The chain employs TRBV5-1 and TRBJ2-2, with TRBD1 matching 7 bases. Germline CDR1 reads SGHRS; CDR2 reads YFSETQ. This CDR3 is built from 14 residues. The V segment lost 7 bases and the J segment 1 base; nucleotides outside the gene matches: 4. The CDR3 loop is CASGRQGNTGELFF. The CDR3 DNA follows: TGCGCCAGCGGTCGACAGGGGAACACCGGGGAGCTGTTTTTT.

This clone turned up a few times. V gene TRBV7-2 combines with J gene TRBJ1-1, with TRBD1 identical over 7 bases. Germline CDR1 SGHTA, CDR2 FQGNSA. The CDR3 totals 17 residues. Losses at the gene ends were 5 bases for V and 6 bases for J; bases not matched to a gene: 18. In DNA, the CDR3 is TGTGCCAGCAGCGATAGAGGGGGCCCCAGGAACGACGCTGAAGCTTTCTTT. It is translated as CASSDRGGPRNDAEAFF.

The chain links TRBV13 to TRBJ2-5; D assignment may be TRBD1 or TRBD2 (5 bases each). The V and J ends lost 8 bases and 5 bases respectively, with 18 bases between them. CDR3 length: 14 residues. The germline gives CDR1 PRHDT, CDR2 FYEKMQ (reference sequence). CDR3 nucleotide sequence: TGTGCCAGCTGGATTACCGGGACGATCGAGACCCAGTACTTC. Translation: CASWITGTIETQYF. Full variable domain (remainder filled in from reference TRBV13 and TRBJ2-5): AAGVIQSPRHLIKEKRETATLKCYPIPRHDTVYWYQQGPGQDPQFLISFYEKMQSDKGSIPDRFSAQQFSDYHSELNMSSLELGDSALYFCASWITGTIETQYFGPGTRLLVL.

This clone came up a few times. The chain recombines TRBV2 with TRBJ2-2, with D possibly TRBD1 on 7 matching bases. The length of the CDR3 is 16 residues. Looked up from germline, CDR1 is SNHLY and CDR2 is FYNNEI. V was pared by 6 bases and J by 1 base, with 15 bases between. The CDR3 loop reads CASREGAAGNTGELFF. The CDR3 coding sequence is TGTGCCAGCAGGGAGGGGGCCGCGGGGAACACCGGGGAGCTGTTTTTT.